The source of this T cell receptor (beta chain) is a study of vaccination and CD4 T cells after COVID-19. Treatment meaning: approximately 9-day PBMC culture with coronavirus spike peptide pools or control peptides (ViraFEST assay). Comment on this clonotype: Its antigen is currently unknown.

CD4+ T cells that had been cultured provided DNA sequenced with the Oncomine TCR Beta short-read assay. TCRdb recomputed calls from the PCR reads with MiXCR, one row per CDR3 protein. The sample yields 13,000 to 15,000 distinct CDR3 sequences, approximately 45% seen once. CDR3 length: 14 amino acids. V shed 1 base and J shed 1 base, with 4 bases lying between them. Germline values: CDR1 LNHDA, CDR2 SQIVND (reference sequence). This rearrangement joins TRBV19 to TRBJ2-2; no definite D call. Sequenced material: cultured CD4+ T cells from blood. This clonotype was sampled from a human donor with COVID-19. CDR3 region: CASSIGLNTGELFF. CDR3 nucleotides: TGTGCCAGTAGTATAGGCCTGAACACCGGGGAGCTGTTTTTT.